This T cell receptor beta chain was identified in a study of technical replicates of blood from several donors. The table came from immunoSEQ multiplex PCR; TCRdb's copy has only in-frame clones and leaves some out. The table shows tens of thousands of clones, with 98% occurring only once. Germline V gives CDR1 MGHRA, CDR2 YSYEKL. V lost 1 base and J 4 bases, leaving 14 bases between the germline ends. CDR3 length: 16 amino acids. Sequenced sample: T cells isolated from PBMCs. The sequence was obtained from a human donor in good health. J is TRBJ1-5 and V is TRBV4-1; tentative D call: TRBD1 (5 bases). CDR3: CASSQVGQGRNQPQHF. The CDR3 DNA reads as TGCGCCAGCAGCCAAGTGGGGCAGGGTAGAAATCAGCCCCAGCATTTT.